Listed here is a single T cell receptor beta chain. Deletions cut 4 bases from V and 0 bases from J, with 15 bases between. In germline, CDR1 is SQVTM, CDR2 ANQGSEA. The CDR3 consists of 15 residues. This sample was included in a study of blood T cell repertoires in COVID-19. Across the study: The United States, Italy and Spain provided the acute and convalescent COVID-19 samples. Sources were T cells, B-cell-depleted T cells, or PBMCs; the material itself was cDNA or gDNA.

Original analysis: It was from reference gene primer amplification that nucleated cell counts were estimated. Libraries were prepared by immunoSEQ multiplex PCR; TCRdb keeps only in-frame clonotypes and omits some of them. That table gives V, J and clone size, and the DNA gave D and trimming. The table lists about 190,000 clones, approximately 91% of them singletons. The chain joins TRBV29-1 to TRBJ2-5; weak D call: TRBD1 (5 bases). The sequence came from a man aged 35-49 years with acute or convalescent COVID-19. Sequencing input: peripheral blood. The CDR3 DNA sequence: TGCAGCGTTGTTCAGGCAGGGATGTACCAAGAGACCCAGTACTTC. This translates into CSVVQAGMYQETQYF.